A selection of T cell receptor beta chains follows, all from one sample in a study of beta chain features in type 1 diabetes. Sequencing was performed with immunoSEQ multiplex PCR; in TCRdb, only in-frame clones are kept and a portion is missing. Of about 320,000 clones in the sample, 13% to 15% were seen once. Sequencing used central memory CD4+ T cells from blood. All receptors come from a man in his thirties or forties in good health. Both conserved end residues are part of each CDR3. The order of the fields is D gene, J gene, clone size, V gene, CDR3 protein, CDR3 DNA. A D gene is named only where the DNA matches it firmly. Expanded clones get a size class; other rows say once, few or many, or leave the size out.

.,TRBJ1-1,.,TRBV5-1,CASSADRVEAFF,TGCGCCAGCAGCGCTGACAGAGTTGAAGCTTTCTTT
TRBD1,TRBJ1-2,.,TRBV6-1,CASTQGQAPNYGYTF,TGTGCCAGCACCCAGGGACAGGCTCCGAACTATGGCTACACCTTC
.,TRBJ1-2,few,TRBV29-1,CSVESQGRSYTF,TGCAGCGTTGAATCACAGGGCAGGAGCTACACCTTC
.,TRBJ1-5,few,TRBV18,CASSLDSPHLNQPQHF,TGTGCCAGCTCTCTAGACTCGCCCCACCTCAATCAGCCCCAGCATTTT
.,TRBJ2-7,.,TRBV7-6,CASSSDADDEQYF,TGTGCCAGCAGTTCGGACGCCGACGACGAGCAGTACTTC
TRBD1,TRBJ1-1,few,TRBV7-2,CASSLAGQGTEAFF,TGTGCCAGCAGCTTGGCAGGACAGGGAACTGAAGCTTTCTTT
TRBD2,TRBJ2-3,few,TRBV10-3,CAISETTSGSWGTDTQYF,TGTGCCATCAGTGAGACGACTAGCGGGAGTTGGGGCACAGATACGCAGTATTTT
.,TRBJ1-2,few,TRBV6-1,CASSLTTGNYGYTF,TGTGCCAGCAGTTTAACGACGGGCAACTATGGCTACACCTTC
TRBD1,TRBJ1-1,many,TRBV7-9,CASSDPTGVAEAFF,TGTGCCAGCAGCGACCCAACAGGGGTGGCTGAAGCTTTCTTT
TRBD1,TRBJ2-2,.,TRBV5-1,CASSLEVSGQGAGELFF,TGCGCCAGCAGCTTGGAAGTATCGGGACAGGGTGCCGGGGAGCTGTTTTTT
.,TRBJ2-1,.,TRBV5-1,CASSRRDGYNEQFF,TGCGCCAGCAGCCGGAGAGACGGCTACAATGAGCAGTTCTTC
TRBD2,TRBJ2-1,.,TRBV5-5,CASNPGGTSGNNEQFF,TGTGCCAGCAACCCTGGGGGGACTAGCGGAAACAATGAGCAGTTCTTC
.,TRBJ2-1,.,TRBV11-3,CASSLAGSYNEQFF,TGTGCCAGCAGCTTAGCAGGGAGCTACAATGAGCAGTTCTTC
.,TRBJ2-4,many,TRBV7-8,CASSSGPGKNIQYF,TGTGCCAGCAGCTCTGGGCCAGGCAAAAACATTCAGTACTTC
.,TRBJ2-3,few,TRBV7-6,CASSPLSGTDTQYF,TGTGCCAGCAGCCCCCTATCGGGCACAGATACGCAGTATTTT
.,TRBJ2-4,.,TRBV11-2,CASSRTVLTKNIQYF,TGTGCCAGCAGTAGGACAGTTTTAACCAAAAACATTCAGTACTTC